This TCR beta chain was identified during a study of response to subunit inactivated influenza vaccine. Overall study findings and caveats: Authors suggested few new T cells are recruited by each seasonal influenza vaccination.

A remark on this clonotype: Its antigen is still unknown.

TCRdb re-analysed the RT-PCR reads in MiXCR, keeping a single row per CDR3 protein. This sample has about 700,000 distinct CDR3 sequences, with about 15% found just once. There are 15 residues in the CDR3. From germline, CDR1 is SGHRS and CDR2 YFSETQ. With 4 bases clipped from V and 7 bases from J, the junction kept 9 bases outside the gene matches. The TCR comes from a man over 45 who received an inactivated influenza vaccine. Sequencing was performed on PBMCs from blood, taken 11 to 12 days after vaccination. The rearrangement links TRBV5-1 to TRBJ2-3, with TRBD2 matching over 10 bases. The CDR3 protein is CASSLPTSGDNTQYF. The CDR3 bases are TGCGCCAGCAGCCTCCCCACTAGCGGGGATAATACGCAGTATTTT.